The 5 T cell receptor beta chains listed next were all sequenced from one sample in a study of T cell responses to AZD1222 COVID-19 vaccine. Only in-frame clones appear in the TCRdb table, and some are missing; sequencing was by immunoSEQ multiplex PCR. The sample holds some 150,000 clones, 90% to 95% seen once. Source: peripheral blood, taken on day 0 of AZD1222 vaccination. Receptor source: an adult in good health.

The table lists this clone with a few counts. The J gene is TRBJ1-2, the V gene TRBV9; 7 bases are a match to TRBD1. Losses at the gene ends were 7 bases for V and 2 bases for J; bases not matched to a gene: 11. CDR1 is SGDLS, CDR2 YYNGEE, per germline. The CDR3 totals 15 residues. The CDR3 DNA sequence: TGTGCCAGCGCCATGGGAGCCAGGGGGAACTATGGCTACACCTTC. Translating it yields CASAMGARGNYGYTF.

This clone was seen only once. The J gene is TRBJ1-4, the V gene TRBV19, with 9 bases matching TRBD1. After removal of 5 bases from V and 8 bases from J, the junction contained 6 bases not matched to a gene. The CDR3 has 14 amino acids. Germline V gene data show CDR1 as LNHDA and CDR2 as SQIVND (reference sequence). This CDR3 is CASSVQGAQEKLFF. CDR3 nucleotides: TGTGCCAGTAGTGTACAGGGGGCGCAGGAAAAACTGTTTTTT.

This clone has only a few counts. The genes are TRBV6-1 and TRBJ2-2; 8 nucleotides line up with TRBD2. Trimming took 4 bases from V and 0 from J; bases not matched to a gene: 4. Per germline, CDR1 MNHNS and CDR2 SASEGT. The CDR3 covers 16 residues. CDR3 in amino acids: CASSGQRGTNTGELFF. CDR3 sequence (DNA): TGTGCCAGCAGTGGCCAGCGGGGGACGAACACCGGGGAGCTGTTTTTT.

The genes are TRBV4-1 and TRBJ2-3; TRBD2 is a possible D gene (6 bases). This CDR3 region has 16 residues. With 0 bases removed from V and 1 base from J, the gap between germline ends came to 11 bases. Germline V lookup: CDR1 MGHRA, CDR2 YSYEKL. The CDR3 spells CASSQERGLGTDTQYF. CDR3 in DNA: TGCGCCAGCAGCCAAGAGCGGGGTTTAGGCACAGATACGCAGTATTTT.

J is TRBJ2-1 and V is TRBV29-1; weak D call: TRBD1 (6 bases). The germline V and J ends were trimmed by 6 bases and 2 bases, with 17 bases remaining between them. There are 15 residues in the CDR3. Germline CDR1 and CDR2: SQVTM and ANQGSEA. The CDR3 sequence is CSVGKRGSPYNEQFF. CDR3 in DNA: TGCAGCGTGGGGAAAAGGGGGAGTCCCTACAATGAGCAGTTCTTC.